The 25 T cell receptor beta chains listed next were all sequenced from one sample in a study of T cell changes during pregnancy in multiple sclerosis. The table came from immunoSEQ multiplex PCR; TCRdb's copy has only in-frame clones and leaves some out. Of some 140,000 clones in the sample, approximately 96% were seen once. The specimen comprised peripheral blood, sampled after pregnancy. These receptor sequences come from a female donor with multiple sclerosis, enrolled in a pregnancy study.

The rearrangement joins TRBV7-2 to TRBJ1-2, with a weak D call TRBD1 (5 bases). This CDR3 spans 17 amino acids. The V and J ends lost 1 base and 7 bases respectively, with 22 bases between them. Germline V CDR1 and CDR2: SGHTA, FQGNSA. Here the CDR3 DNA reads TGTGCCAGCAGCTTAGATGGGCAGGACACCAGACTGGGTGGCTACACCTTC. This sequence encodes CASSLDGQDTRLGGYTF.

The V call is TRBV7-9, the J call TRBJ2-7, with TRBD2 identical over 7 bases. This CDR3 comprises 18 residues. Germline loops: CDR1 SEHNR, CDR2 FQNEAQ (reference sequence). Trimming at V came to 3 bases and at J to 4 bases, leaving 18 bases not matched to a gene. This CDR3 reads CASSFSGGSSRDDYEQYF. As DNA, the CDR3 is TGTGCCAGCAGCTTTTCGGGGGGATCCTCCCGGGACGATTACGAGCAGTACTTC. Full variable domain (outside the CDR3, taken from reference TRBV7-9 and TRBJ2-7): DTGVSQNPRHKITKRGQNVTFRCDPISEHNRLYWYRQTLGQGPEFLTYFQNEAQLEKSRLLSDRFSAERPKGSFSTLEIQRTEQGDSAMYLCASSFSGGSSRDDYEQYFGPGTRLTVT.

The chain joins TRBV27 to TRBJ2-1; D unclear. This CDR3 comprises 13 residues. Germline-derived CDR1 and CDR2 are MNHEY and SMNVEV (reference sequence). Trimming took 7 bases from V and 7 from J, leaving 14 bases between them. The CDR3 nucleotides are TGTGCCAGCACTAAAACAGCCGCGAATGAGCAGTTCTTC. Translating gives CASTKTAANEQFF.

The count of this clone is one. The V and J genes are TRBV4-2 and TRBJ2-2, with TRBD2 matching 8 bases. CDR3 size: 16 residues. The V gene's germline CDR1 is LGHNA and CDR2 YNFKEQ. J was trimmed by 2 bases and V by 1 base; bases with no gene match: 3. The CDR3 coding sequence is TGTGCCAGCAGCCAAGGTGGGACTAGTAACACCGGGGAGCTGTTTTTT. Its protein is CASSQGGTSNTGELFF.

Here the CDR3 reads CASSQAAGLAGIYEQYF. CDR3 nucleotide sequence: TGTGCCAGCAGCCAAGCCGCGGGACTAGCGGGAATTTACGAGCAGTACTTC. The genes are TRBV4-2 and TRBJ2-7; 13 bases match TRBD2. With V trimmed by 1 base and J by 4 bases, 7 bases remained unmatched. The germline gives CDR1 LGHNA, CDR2 YNFKEQ. This CDR3 contains 17 residues.

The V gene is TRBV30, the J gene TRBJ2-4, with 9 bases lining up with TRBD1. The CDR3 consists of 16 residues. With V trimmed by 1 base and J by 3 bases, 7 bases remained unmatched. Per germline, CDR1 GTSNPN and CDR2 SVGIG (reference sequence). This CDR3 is CAWSAPWDRVKNIQYF. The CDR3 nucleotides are TGTGCCTGGAGTGCTCCCTGGGACAGGGTCAAAAACATTCAGTACTTC.

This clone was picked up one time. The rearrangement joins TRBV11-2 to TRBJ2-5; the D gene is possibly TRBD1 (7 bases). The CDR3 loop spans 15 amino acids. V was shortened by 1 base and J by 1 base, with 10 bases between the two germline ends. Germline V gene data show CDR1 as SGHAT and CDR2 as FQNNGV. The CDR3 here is CASSLGGTAQETQYF. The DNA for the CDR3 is TGTGCCAGCAGCTTAGGCGGGACAGCCCAAGAGACCCAGTACTTC.

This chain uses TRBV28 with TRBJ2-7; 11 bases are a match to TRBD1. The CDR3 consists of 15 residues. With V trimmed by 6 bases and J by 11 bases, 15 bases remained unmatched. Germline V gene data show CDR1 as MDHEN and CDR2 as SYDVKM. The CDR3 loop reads CASSNLGQGEGVEYF. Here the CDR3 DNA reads TGTGCCAGCAGCAACCTGGGACAGGGGGAGGGGGTAGAGTACTTC.

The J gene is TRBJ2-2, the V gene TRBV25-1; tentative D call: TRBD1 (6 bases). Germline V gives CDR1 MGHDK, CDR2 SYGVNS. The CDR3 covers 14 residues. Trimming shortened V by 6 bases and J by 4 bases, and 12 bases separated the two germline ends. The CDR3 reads CASRARTATGELFF. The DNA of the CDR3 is TGTGCCAGCAGAGCACGGACAGCCACCGGGGAGCTGTTTTTT.

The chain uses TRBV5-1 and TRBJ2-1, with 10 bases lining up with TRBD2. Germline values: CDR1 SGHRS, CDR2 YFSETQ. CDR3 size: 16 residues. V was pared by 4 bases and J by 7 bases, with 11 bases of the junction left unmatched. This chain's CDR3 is CASSALSSGSGNEQFF. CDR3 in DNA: TGCGCCAGCAGCGCCCTCTCTAGCGGGAGTGGAAATGAGCAGTTCTTC.

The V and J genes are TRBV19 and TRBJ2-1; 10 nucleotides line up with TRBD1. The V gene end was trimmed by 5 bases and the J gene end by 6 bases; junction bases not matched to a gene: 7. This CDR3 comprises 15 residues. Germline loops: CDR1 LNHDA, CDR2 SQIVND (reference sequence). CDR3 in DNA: TGTGCCAGTAGTCTGGGACAGGGGACCTCCAATGAGCAGTTCTTC. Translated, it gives CASSLGQGTSNEQFF.

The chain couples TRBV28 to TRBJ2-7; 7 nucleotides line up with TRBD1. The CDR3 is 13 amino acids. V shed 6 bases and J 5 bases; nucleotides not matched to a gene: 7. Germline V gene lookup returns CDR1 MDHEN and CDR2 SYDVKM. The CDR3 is CASRRPDRDEQYF. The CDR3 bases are TGTGCCAGCAGAAGACCCGACAGGGACGAGCAGTACTTC.

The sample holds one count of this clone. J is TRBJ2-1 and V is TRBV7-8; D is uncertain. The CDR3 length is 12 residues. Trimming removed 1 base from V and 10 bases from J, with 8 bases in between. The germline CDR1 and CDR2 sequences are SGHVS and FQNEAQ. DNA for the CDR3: TGTGCCAGCAGCTTAGTGCGACTCGAGCAGTTCTTC. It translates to CASSLVRLEQFF.

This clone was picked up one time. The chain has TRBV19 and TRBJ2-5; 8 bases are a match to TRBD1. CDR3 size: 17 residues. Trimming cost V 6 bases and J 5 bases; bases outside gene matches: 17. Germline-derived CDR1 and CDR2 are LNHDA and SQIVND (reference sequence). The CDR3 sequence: CASRGAGGGWRQETQYF. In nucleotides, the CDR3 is TGTGCCAGTAGAGGGGCAGGGGGCGGCTGGAGACAGGAGACCCAGTACTTC.

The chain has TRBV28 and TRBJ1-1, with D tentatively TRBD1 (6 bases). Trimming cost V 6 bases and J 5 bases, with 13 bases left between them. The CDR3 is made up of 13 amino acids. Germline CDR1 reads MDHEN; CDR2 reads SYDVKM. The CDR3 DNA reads TGTGCCAGCAGAGGGGGTACTGGAACTGAAGCTTTCTTT. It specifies CASRGGTGTEAFF.

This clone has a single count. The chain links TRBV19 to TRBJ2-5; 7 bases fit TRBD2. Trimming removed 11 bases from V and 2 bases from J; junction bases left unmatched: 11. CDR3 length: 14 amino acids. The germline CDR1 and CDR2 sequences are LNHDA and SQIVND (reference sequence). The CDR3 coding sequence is TGTGCCTCTGCGTCCGGGGGGTGGCAAGAGACCCAGTACTTC. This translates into CASASGGWQETQYF.

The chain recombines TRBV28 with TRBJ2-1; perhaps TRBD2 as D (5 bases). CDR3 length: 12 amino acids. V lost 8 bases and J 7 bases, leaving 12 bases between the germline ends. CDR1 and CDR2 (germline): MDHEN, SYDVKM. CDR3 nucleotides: TGTGCCAGCGGGGTAACGGGGAATGAGCAGTTCTTC. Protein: CASGVTGNEQFF.

CDR3 region: CASSVRGSGTGELFF. DNA for the CDR3: TGTGCCAGCAGCGTACGAGGGAGCGGGACCGGGGAGCTGTTTTTT. The chain carries TRBV9 and TRBJ2-2; D might be TRBD2 (6 bases). Trimming shortened V by 1 base and J by 5 bases, and 12 bases separated the two germline ends. The germline V gene encodes CDR1 SGDLS and CDR2 YYNGEE. There are 15 residues in the CDR3.

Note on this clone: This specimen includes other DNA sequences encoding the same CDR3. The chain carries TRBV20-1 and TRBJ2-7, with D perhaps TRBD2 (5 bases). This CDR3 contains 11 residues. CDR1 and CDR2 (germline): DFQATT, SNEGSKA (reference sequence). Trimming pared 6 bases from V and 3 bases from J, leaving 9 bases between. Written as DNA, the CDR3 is TGCAGTGCCTCCGGGGTCTACGAGCAGTACTTC. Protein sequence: CSASGVYEQYF.

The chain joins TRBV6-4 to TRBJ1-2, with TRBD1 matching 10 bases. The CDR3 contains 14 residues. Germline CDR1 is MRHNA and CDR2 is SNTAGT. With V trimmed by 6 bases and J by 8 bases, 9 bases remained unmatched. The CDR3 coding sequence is TGTGCCAGCAGGCCGGGACAGGGGAACGTAGGCTACACCTTC. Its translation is CASRPGQGNVGYTF.

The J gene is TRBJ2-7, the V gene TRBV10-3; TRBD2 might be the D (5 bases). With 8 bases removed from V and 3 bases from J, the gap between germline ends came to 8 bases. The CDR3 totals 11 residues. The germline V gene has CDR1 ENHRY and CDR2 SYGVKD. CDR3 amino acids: CAIWAGYEQYF. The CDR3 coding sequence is TGTGCCATCTGGGCGGGCTACGAGCAGTACTTC.

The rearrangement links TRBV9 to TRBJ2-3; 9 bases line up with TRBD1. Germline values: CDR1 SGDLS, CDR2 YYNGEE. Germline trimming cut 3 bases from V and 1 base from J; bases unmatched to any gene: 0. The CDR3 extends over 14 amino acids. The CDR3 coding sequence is TGTGCCAGCAGCGGGACAGGGGGCACAGATACGCAGTATTTT. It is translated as CASSGTGGTDTQYF.

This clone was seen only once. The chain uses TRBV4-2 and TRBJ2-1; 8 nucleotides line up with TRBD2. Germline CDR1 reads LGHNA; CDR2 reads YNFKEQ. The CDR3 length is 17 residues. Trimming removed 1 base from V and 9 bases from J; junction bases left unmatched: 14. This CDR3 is CASSQAGLAGGAGEQFF. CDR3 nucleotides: TGTGCCAGCAGCCAAGCGGGCCTAGCGGGTGGAGCGGGTGAGCAGTTCTTC.

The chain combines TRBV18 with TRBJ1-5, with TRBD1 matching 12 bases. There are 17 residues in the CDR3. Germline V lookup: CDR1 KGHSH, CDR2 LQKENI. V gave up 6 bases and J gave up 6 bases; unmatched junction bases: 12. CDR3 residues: CASSQGQGAASGQPQHF. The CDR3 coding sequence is TGTGCCAGCTCTCAGGGACAGGGGGCGGCTAGTGGTCAGCCCCAGCATTTT.

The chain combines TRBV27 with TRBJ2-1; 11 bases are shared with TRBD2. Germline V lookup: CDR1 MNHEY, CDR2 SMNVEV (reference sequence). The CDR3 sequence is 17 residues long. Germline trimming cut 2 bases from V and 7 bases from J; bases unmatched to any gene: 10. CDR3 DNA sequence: TGTGCCAGCAGTTTACCCCGGGTAGCGGGAGGGCGTAATGAGCAGTTCTTC. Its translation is CASSLPRVAGGRNEQFF.